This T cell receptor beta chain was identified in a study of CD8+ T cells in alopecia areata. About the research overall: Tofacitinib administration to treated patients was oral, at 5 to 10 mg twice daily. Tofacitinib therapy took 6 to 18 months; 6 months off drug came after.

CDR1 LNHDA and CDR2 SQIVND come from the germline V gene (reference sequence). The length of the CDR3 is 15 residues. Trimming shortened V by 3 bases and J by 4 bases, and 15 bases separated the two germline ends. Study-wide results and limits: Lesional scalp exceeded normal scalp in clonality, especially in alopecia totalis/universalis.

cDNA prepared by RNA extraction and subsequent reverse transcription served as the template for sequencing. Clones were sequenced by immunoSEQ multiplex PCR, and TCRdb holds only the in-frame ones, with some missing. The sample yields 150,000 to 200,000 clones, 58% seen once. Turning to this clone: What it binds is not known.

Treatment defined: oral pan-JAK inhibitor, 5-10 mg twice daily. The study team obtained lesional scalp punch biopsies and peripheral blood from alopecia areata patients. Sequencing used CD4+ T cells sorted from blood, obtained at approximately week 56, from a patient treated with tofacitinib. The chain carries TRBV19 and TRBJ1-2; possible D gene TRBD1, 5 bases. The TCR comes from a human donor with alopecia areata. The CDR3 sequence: CASSMEWDSTYGYTF. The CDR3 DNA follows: TGTGCCAGTAGTATGGAATGGGACTCTACCTATGGCTACACCTTC.